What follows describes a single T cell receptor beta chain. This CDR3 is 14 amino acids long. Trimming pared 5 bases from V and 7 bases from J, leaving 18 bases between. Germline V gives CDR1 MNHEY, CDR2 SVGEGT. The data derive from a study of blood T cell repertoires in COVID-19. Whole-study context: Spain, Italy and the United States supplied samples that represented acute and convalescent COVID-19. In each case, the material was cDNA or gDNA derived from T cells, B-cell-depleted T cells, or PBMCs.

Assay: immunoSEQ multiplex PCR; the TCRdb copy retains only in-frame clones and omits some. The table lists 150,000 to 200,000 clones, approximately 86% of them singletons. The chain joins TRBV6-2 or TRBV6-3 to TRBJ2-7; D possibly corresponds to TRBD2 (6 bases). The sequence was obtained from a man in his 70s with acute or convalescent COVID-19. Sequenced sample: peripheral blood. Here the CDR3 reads CASSPGGGRFEQYF. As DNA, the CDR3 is TGTGCCAGCAGTCCCGGCGGAGGGCGTTTTGAGCAGTACTTC.